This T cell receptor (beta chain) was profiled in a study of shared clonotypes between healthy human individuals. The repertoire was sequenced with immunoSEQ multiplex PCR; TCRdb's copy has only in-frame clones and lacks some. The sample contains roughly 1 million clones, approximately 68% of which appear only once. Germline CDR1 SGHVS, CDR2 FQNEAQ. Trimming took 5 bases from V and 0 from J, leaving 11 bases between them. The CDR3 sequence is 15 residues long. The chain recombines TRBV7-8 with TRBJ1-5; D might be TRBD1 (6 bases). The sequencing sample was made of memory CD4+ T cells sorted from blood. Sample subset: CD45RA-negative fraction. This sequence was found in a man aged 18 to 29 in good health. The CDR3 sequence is CASSPGTSSNQPQHF. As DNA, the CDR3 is TGTGCCAGCAGCCCCGGGACATCTAGCAATCAGCCCCAGCATTTT.